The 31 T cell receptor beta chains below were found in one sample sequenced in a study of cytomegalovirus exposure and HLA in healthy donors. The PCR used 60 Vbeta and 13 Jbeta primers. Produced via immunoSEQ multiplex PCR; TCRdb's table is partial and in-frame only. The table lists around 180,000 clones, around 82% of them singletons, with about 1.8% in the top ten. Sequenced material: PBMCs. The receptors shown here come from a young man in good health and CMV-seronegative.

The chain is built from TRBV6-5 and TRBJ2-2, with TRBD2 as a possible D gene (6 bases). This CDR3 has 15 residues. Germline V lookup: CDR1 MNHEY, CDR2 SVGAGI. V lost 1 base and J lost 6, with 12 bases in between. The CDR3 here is CASSYFGGLAGELFF. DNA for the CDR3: TGTGCCAGCAGTTACTTTGGGGGGTTGGCCGGGGAGCTGTTTTTT.

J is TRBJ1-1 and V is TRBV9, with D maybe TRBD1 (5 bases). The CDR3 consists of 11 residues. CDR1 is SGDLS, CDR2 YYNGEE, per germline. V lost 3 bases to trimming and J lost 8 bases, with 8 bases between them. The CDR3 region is CASSARVEAFF. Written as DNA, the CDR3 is TGTGCCAGCAGCGCCAGGGTGGAAGCTTTCTTT.

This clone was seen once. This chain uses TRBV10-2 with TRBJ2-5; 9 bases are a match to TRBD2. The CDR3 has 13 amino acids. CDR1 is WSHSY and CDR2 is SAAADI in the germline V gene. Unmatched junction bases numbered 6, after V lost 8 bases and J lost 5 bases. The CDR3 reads CASAGLARETQYF. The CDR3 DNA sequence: TGCGCCAGCGCCGGACTAGCGCGGGAGACCCAGTACTTC.

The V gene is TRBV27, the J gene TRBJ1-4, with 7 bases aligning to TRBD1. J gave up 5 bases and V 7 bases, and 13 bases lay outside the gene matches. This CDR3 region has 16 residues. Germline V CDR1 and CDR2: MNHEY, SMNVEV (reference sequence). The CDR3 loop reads CASKVFPGQKNEKLFF. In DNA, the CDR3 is TGTGCCAGCAAGGTCTTCCCGGGACAGAAAAATGAAAAACTGTTTTTT.

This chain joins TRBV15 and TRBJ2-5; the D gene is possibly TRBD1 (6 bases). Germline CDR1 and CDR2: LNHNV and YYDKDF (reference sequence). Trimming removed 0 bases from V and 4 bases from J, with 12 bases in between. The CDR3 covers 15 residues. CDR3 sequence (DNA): TGTGCCACCAGCAGAGATCGTCAGGGGAGAGAGACCCAGTACTTC. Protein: CATSRDRQGRETQYF.

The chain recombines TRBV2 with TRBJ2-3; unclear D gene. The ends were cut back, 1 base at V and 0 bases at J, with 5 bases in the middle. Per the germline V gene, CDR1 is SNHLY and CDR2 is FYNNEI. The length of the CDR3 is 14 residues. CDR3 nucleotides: TGTGCCAGCAGTGAAGGTATTAGCACAGATACGCAGTATTTT. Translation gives CASSEGISTDTQYF.

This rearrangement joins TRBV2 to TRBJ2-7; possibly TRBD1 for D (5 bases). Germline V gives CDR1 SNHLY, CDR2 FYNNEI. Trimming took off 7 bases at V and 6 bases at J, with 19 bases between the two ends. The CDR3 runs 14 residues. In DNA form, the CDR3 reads TGTGCCAGCAAAGGGGTGACTGGTGTTTCCGAGCAGTACTTC. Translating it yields CASKGVTGVSEQYF.

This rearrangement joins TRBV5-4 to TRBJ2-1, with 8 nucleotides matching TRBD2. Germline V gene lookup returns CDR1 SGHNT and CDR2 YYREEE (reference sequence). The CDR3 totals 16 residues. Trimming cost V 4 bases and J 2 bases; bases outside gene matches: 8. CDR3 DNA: TGTGCCAGCAGCCCAGGGCGGGGGGTAACCTACAATGAGCAGTTCTTC. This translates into CASSPGRGVTYNEQFF. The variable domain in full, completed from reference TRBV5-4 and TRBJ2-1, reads ETGVTQSPTHLIKTRGQQVTLRCSSQSGHNTVSWYQQALGQGPQFIFQYYREEENGRGNFPPRFSGLQFPNYSSELNVNALELDDSALYLCASSPGRGVTYNEQFFGPGTRLTVL.

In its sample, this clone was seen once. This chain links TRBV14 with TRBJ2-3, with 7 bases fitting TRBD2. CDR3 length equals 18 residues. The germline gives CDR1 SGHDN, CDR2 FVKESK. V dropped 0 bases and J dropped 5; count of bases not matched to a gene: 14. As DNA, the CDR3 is TGTGCCAGCAGCCAAGATCGGGGAGGGGCTGGTTTTCTAGATACGCAGTATTTT. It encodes CASSQDRGGAGFLDTQYF.

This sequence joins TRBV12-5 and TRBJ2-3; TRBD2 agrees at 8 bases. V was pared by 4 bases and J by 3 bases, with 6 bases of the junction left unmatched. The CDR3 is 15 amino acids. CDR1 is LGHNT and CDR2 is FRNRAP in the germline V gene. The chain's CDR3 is CASGYSGIRTDTQYF. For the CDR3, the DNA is TGTGCTAGTGGTTATAGCGGGATACGGACAGATACGCAGTATTTT. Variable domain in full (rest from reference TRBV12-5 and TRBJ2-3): DARVTQTPRHKVTEMGQEVTMRCQPILGHNTVFWYRQTMMQGLELLAYFRNRAPLDDSGMPKDRFSAEMPDATLATLKIQPSEPRDSAVYFCASGYSGIRTDTQYFGPGTRLTVL.

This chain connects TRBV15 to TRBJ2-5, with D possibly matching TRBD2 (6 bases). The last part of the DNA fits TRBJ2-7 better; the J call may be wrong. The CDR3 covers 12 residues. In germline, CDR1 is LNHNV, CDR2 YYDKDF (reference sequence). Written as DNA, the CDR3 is TGTGCCACCAGCAGGGAGGGTCCCGAGCAGTACTTC. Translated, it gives CATSREGPEQYF.

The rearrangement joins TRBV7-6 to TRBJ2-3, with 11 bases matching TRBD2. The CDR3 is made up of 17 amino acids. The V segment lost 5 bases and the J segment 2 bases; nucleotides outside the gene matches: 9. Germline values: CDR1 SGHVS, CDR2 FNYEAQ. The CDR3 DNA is TGTGCCAGCAGCCCAAAACGACTAGCGGGGTCCACAGATACGCAGTATTTT. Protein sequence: CASSPKRLAGSTDTQYF.

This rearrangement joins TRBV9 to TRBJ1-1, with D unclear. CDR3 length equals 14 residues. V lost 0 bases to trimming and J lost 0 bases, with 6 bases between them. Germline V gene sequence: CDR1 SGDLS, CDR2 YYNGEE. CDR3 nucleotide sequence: TGTGCCAGCAGCGTAGTTTCCATGAACACTGAAGCTTTCTTT. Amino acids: CASSVVSMNTEAFF.

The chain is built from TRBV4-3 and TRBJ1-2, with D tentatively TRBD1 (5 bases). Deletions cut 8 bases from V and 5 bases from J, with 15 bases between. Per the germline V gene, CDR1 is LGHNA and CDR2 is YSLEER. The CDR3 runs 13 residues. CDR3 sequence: CASGPPGGYGYTF. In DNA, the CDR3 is TGCGCCAGCGGCCCACCCGGGGGATATGGCTACACCTTC.

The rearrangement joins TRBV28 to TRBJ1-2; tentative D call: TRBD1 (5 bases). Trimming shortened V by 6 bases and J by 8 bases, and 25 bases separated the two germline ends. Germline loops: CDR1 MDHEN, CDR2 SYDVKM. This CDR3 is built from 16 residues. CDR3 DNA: TGTGCCAGCAGCGCCCCGGGGACCCCGGGGAGGGAAGGCTACACCTTC. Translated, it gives CASSAPGTPGREGYTF.

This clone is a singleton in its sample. The CDR3 here is CASSEAGGLLDTDTQYF. The CDR3 DNA is TGTGCCAGCAGTGAAGCCGGCGGACTGCTGGACACAGATACGCAGTATTTT. The V call is TRBV6-1, the J call TRBJ2-3, with D maybe TRBD2 (5 bases). Trimming removed 0 bases from V and 2 bases from J, with 15 bases in between. The CDR3 has 17 amino acids. CDR1 and CDR2 from the germline V gene are MNHNS and SASEGT.

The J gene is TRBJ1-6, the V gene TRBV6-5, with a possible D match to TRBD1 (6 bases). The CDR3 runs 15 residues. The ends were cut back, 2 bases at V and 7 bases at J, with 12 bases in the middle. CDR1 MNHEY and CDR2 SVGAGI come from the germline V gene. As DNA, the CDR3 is TGTGCCAGCAGTTACGAGGCAGGGACAAATTCACCCCTCCACTTT. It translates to CASSYEAGTNSPLHF.

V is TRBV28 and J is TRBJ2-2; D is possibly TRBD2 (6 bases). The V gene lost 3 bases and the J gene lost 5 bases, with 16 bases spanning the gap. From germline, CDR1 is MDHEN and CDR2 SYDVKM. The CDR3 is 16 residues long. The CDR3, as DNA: TGTGCCAGCAGTTTCGCGGTCGGGAGAGGAACCGGGGAGCTGTTTTTT. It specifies CASSFAVGRGTGELFF.

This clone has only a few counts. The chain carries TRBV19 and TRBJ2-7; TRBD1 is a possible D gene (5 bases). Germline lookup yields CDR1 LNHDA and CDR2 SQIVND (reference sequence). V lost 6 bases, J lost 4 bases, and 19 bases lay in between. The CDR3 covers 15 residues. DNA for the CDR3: TGTGCCAGTAGCGCCGGAAGGGGAACCCCTTACGAGCAGTACTTC. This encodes CASSAGRGTPYEQYF.

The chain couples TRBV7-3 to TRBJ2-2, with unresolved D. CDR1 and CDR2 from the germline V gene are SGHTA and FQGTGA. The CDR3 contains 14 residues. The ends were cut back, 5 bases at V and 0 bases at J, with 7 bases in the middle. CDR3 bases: TGTGCCAGCAGCCCCCCCACGAACACCGGGGAGCTGTTTTTT. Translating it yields CASSPPTNTGELFF. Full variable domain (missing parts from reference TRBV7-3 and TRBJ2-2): GAGVSQTPSNKVTEKGKYVELRCDPISGHTALYWYRQSLGQGPEFLIYFQGTGAADDSGLPNDRFFAVRPEGSVSTLKIQRTERGDSAVYLCASSPPTNTGELFFGEGSRLTVL.

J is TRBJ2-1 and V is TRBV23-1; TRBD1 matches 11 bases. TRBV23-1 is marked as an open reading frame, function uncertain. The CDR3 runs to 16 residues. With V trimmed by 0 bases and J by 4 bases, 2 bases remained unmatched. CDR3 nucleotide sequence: TGCGCCAGCAGTCAATCCCGGGACAGGGGGTACAATGAGCAGTTCTTC. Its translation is CASSQSRDRGYNEQFF.

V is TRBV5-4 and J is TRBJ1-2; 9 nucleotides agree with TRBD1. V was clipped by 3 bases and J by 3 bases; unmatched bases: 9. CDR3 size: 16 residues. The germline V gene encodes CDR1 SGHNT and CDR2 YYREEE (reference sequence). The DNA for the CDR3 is TGTGCCAGCAGCTGGGGACAGGGTGGGGCGGACTATGGCTACACCTTC. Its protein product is CASSWGQGGADYGYTF.

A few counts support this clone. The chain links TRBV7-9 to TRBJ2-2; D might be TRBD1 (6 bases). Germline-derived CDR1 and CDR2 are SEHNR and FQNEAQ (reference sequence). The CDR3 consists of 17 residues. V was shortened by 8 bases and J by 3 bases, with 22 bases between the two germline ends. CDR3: CASDGRPGQVYTGELFF. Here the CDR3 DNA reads TGTGCCAGCGACGGGCGTCCGGGACAAGTCTACACCGGGGAGCTGTTTTTT.

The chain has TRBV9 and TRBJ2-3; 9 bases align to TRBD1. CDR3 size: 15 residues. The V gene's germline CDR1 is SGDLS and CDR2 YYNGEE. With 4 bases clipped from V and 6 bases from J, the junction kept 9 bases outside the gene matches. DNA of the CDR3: TGTGCCAGCAGCTTCTCCGGGACAGGGTCCGATACGCAGTATTTT. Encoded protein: CASSFSGTGSDTQYF. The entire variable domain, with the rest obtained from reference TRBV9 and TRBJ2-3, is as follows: DSGVTQTPKHLITATGQRVTLRCSPRSGDLSVYWYQQSLDQGLQFLIQYYNGEERAKGNILERFSAQQFPDLHSELNLSSLELGDSALYFCASSFSGTGSDTQYFGPGTRLTVL.

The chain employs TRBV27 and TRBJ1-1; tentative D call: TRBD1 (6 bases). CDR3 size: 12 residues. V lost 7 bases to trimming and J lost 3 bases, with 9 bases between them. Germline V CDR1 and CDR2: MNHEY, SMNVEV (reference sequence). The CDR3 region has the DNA TGTGCCAGCAAGGGGGGGTACACTGAAGCTTTCTTT. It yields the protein CASKGGYTEAFF.

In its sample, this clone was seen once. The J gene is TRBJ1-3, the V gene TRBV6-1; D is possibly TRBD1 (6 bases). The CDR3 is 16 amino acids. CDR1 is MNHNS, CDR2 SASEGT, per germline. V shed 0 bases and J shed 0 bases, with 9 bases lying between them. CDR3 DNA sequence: TGTGCCAGCAGTGAAGCGCAGGGGTTCTCTGGAAACACCATATATTTT. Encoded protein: CASSEAQGFSGNTIYF.

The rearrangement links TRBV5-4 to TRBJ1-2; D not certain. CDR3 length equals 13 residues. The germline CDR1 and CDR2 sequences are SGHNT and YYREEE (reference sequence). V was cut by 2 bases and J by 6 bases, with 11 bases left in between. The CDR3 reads CASSLTGRDGYTF. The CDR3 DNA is TGTGCCAGCAGCTTAACCGGGAGGGATGGCTACACCTTC. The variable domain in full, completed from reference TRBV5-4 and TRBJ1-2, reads ETGVTQSPTHLIKTRGQQVTLRCSSQSGHNTVSWYQQALGQGPQFIFQYYREEENGRGNFPPRFSGLQFPNYSSELNVNALELDDSALYLCASSLTGRDGYTFGSGTRLTVV.

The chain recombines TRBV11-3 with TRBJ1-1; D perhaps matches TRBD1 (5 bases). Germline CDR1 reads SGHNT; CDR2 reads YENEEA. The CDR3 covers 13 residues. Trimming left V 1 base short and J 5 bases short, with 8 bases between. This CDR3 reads CASSLGGRTEAFF. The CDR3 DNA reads TGTGCCAGCAGCTTAGGGGGGAGGACTGAAGCTTTCTTT.

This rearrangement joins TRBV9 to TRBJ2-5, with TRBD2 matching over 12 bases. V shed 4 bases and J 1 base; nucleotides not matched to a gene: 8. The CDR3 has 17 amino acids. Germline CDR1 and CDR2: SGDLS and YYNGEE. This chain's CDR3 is CASSTSPSGGAQETQYF. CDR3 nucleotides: TGTGCCAGCAGCACATCTCCTAGCGGGGGGGCCCAAGAGACCCAGTACTTC.

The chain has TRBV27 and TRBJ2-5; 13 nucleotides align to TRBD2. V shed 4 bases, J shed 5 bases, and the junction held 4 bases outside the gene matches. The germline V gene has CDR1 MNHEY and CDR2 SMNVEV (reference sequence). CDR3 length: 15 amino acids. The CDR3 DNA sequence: TGTGCCAGCAGTTCGACTAGCGGGAGGCTGGAGACCCAGTACTTC. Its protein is CASSSTSGRLETQYF.

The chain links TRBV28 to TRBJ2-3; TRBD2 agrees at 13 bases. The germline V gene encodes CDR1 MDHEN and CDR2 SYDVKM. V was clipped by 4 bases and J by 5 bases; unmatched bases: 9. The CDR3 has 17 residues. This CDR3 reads CASSSRTSGGYEDTQYF. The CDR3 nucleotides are TGTGCCAGCAGTTCCAGGACTAGCGGGGGTTACGAAGATACGCAGTATTTT.